A selection of T cell receptor beta chains follows, all from one sample in a study of blood T cell repertoires in COVID-19. The table came from immunoSEQ multiplex PCR; TCRdb's copy has only in-frame clones and leaves some out. The repertoire includes approximately 200,000 clones, roughly four fifths of them detected once, and 1.3% sits in the top ten. The specimen sequenced was PBMCs or T cells enriched from blood (not recorded which). The source of these receptors is a woman aged 40 to 55 with acute COVID-19. The CDR3 runs from the conserved cysteine through the conserved F or W. D genes are given only for firm matches. Expanded clones are given a class, and other clones once, few, many or no size at all.

TRBJ1-1 . . TRBV2 TGTGCCAGTCTAACAGGGTCGACTGAAGCTTTCTTT CASLTGSTEAFF
TRBJ1-4 . TRBD1 TRBV30 TGTGCCTTCCTACAGGGGGCGCACGAAAAACTGTTTTTT CAFLQGAHEKLFF
TRBJ1-1 . . TRBV7-9 TGTGCCAGCAGCTTGCTCGGCGGGGGCGCGAAGACTGAAGCTTTCTTT CASSLLGGGAKTEAFF
TRBJ2-7 . TRBD1 TRBV28 TGTGCCAGCAGTCCAGGGACAGGGGCCGAGCAGTACTTC CASSPGTGAEQYF
TRBJ1-3 once . TRBV7-9 TGTGCCAGCAGCGCCCCAGGGGAAAGCTCTGGAAACACCATATATTTT CASSAPGESSGNTIYF
TRBJ1-4 . TRBD1 TRBV18 TGTGCCAGCTCACCAGGGACAGGAGAGAGAAAACTGTTTTTT CASSPGTGERKLFF
TRBJ2-5 once . TRBV2 TGTGCCAGCACCCCCAGCTCGGTCGGGGAGACCCAGTACTTC CASTPSSVGETQYF
TRBJ2-2 . . TRBV5-1 TGCGCCAGCAGCCCCGTTGAGGTAGGGGCGACCGGGGAGCTGTTTTTT CASSPVEVGATGELFF
TRBJ2-3 . . TRBV7-2 TGTGCCAGCAGGGGGGCGCGGGAGATCCACACAGATACGCAGTATTTT CASRGAREIHTDTQYF
TRBJ1-1 . . TRBV19 TGTGCCAGTTCTACGGGGGTGGAAGCTTTCTTT CASSTGVEAFF
TRBJ1-2 . TRBD1 TRBV9 TGTGCCAGCAGCTCGTCTGGACAGGGGACCTATGGCTACACCTTC CASSSSGQGTYGYTF
TRBJ1-2 . . TRBV2 TGTGCCAGCAGTTTCTTGACAGCCAACTATGGCTACACCTTC CASSFLTANYGYTF
TRBJ2-2 . . TRBV3-1/TRBV3-2 TGTGCCAGCAGCCAAGAGGTTACACCGAACACCGGGGAGCTGTTTTTT CASSQEVTPNTGELFF
TRBJ1-6 . . TRBV6-5 TGTGCCAGCCAACAGGTTAACAATTCACCCCTCCACTTT CASQQVNNSPLHF
TRBJ2-3 . . TRBV5-5 TGTGCCAGCAGCTTGGGCGGGGTTTGGGGCACAGATACGCAGTATTTT CASSLGGVWGTDTQYF
TRBJ1-2 . . TRBV28 TGTGCCAGCAGGGGGCCGAACTATGGCTACACCTTC CASRGPNYGYTF
TRBJ1-1 . TRBD1 TRBV7-8 TGTGCCAGCAGCATAACAGGGGGGTCTAACACTGAAGCTTTCTTT CASSITGGSNTEAFF
TRBJ2-5 . TRBD2 TRBV3-1/TRBV3-2 TGTGCCAGCAGCCAAGGACTAGCGGGCGGGGGAGCCCAGTACTTC CASSQGLAGGGAQYF
TRBJ1-2 . TRBD1 TRBV5-6 TGTGCCAGCAGCCCGAGGGACAGATTCTCCTATGGCTACACCTTC CASSPRDRFSYGYTF
TRBJ1-1 . TRBD1 TRBV18 TGTGCCAGCTCACCTAAGACAGGGGGCGGACGGAGCACTGAAGCTTTCTTT CASSPKTGGGRSTEAFF
TRBJ2-5 . . TRBV28 TGTGCCAGCAGTTCACAAGAAGAGACCCAGTACTTC CASSSQEETQYF
TRBJ2-1 few . TRBV5-1 TGCGCCAGCAGCTTTGTACAGGACAATGAGCAGTTCTTC CASSFVQDNEQFF